The T cell receptor (beta chain) described here comes from a study of hypomethylating agent response in myelodysplastic syndrome. Whole-study context: Of the myelodysplastic syndrome patients, several were male, 2 female.

Each sample had 350 to 400 ng DNA, as two 200 ng replicates, at survey resolution. Assay used: immunoSEQ multiplex PCR; TCRdb lists only in-frame clones, some missing. Of about 4,700 clones listed, roughly four fifths are singletons. Germline V gene lookup returns CDR1 GTSNPN and CDR2 SVGIG (reference sequence). The CDR3 consists of 14 residues. V was pared by 3 bases and J by 3 bases, with 6 bases of the junction left unmatched. The chain joins TRBV30 to TRBJ1-2; the match to TRBD1 covers 8 bases. This material consisted of bone marrow, taken before or after starting hypomethylating agent treatment for myelodysplastic syndrome (not recorded which). The sequence was obtained from a human donor with myelodysplastic syndrome. CDR3 protein: CAWSQGQGHYGYTF. The CDR3 DNA follows: TGTGCCTGGAGCCAAGGACAGGGTCACTATGGCTACACCTTC.